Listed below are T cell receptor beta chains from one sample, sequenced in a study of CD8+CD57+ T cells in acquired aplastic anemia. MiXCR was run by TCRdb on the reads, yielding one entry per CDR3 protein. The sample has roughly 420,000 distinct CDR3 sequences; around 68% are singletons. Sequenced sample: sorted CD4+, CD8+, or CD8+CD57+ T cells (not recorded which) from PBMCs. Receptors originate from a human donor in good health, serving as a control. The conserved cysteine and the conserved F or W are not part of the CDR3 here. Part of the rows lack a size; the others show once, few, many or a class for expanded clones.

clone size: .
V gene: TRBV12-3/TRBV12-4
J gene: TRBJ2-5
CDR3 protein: ASTRHGTSGTQY

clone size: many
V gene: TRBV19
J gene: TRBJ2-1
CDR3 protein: ASSRPGTSRISYNEQF

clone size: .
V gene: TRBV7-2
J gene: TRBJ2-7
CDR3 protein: ASGLGRGAGEPY

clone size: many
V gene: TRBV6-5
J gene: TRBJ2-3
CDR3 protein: ASSYGTETDTQY

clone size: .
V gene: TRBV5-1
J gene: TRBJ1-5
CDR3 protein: ASSRSISDKPQH

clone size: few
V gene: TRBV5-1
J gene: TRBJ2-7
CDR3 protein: ASSDGQGYEQY

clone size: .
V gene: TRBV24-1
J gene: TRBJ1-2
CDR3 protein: ATSADSGTLYGYT

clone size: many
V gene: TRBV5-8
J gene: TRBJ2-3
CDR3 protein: ASSGGGPADTQY

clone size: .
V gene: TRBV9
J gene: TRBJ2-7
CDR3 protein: ASSGGGGPYDEY

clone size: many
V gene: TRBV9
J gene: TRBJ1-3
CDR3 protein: ASSVVRIGNTIY

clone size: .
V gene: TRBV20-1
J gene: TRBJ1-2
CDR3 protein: SARRQNGYT

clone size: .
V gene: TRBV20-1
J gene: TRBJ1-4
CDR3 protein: SARDQGGTVEKLF

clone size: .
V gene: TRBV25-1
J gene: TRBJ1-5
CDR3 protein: ASSESDRGGNQPQH

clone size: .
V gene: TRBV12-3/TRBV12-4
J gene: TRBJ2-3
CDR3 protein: ASSLVSGGASSTDTQY

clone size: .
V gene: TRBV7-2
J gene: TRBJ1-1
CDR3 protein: ASSLARSVYGYT

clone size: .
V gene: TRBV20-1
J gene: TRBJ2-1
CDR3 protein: SASGGVILAEQF

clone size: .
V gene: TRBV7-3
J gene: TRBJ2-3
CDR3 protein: ASSSGVRYTEY

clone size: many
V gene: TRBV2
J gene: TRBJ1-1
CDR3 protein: ASSGRSAWTSAEAF

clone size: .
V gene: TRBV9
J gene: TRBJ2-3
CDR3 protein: ASGAGGTDTQY

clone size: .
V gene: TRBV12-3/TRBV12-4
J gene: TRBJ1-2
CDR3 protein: ASILRWSPVGYT

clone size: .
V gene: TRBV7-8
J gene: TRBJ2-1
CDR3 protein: AISPGLADGNEQF

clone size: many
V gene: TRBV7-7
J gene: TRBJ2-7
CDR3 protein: ASSPTGAGNEQY

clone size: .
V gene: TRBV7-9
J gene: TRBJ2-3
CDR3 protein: ASSEGAGSGATVY

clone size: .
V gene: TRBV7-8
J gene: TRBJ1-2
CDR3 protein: ASSLGAGGIGYT

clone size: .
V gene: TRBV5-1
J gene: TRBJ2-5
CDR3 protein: ASSGGGGAIQETQY

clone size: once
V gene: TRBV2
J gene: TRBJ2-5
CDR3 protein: ATPGPSSTQY

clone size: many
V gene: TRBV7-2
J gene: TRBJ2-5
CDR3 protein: ASSLEGRLNQETQY

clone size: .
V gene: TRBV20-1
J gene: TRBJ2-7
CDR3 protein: SASHGGNTGEQY

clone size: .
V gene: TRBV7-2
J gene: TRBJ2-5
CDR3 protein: ASSHTSAGVATTY

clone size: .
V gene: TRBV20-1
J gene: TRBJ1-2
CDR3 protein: SARGKVDGYT

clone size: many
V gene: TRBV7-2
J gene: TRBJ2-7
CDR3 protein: ASSRWVRDEQY

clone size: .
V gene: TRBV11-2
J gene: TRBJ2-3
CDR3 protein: ASSDRDSADTQY

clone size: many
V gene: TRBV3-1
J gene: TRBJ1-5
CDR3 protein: ASSHRGNQPQH

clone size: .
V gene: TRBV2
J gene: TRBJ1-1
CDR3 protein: ASSEAGGTEAF

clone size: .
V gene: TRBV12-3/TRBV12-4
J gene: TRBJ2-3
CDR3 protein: ASSAQGGDTQY

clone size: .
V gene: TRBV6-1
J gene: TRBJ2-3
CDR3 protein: ASSGLAVLTDTQY

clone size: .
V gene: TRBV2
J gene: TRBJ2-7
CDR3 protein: ASSFEQGSYEQY

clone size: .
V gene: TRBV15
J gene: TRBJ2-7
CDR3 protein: ATSLDHGYSHYEQY